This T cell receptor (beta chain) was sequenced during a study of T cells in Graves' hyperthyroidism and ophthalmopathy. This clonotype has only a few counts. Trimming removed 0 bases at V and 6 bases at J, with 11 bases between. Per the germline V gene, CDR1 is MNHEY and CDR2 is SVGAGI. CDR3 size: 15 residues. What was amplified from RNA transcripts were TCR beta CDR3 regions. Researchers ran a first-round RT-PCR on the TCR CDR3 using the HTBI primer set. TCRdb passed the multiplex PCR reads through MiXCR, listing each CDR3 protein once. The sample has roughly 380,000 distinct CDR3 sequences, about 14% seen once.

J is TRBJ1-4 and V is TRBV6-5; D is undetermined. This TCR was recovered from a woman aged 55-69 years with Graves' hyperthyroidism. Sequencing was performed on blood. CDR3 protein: CASSYSPGFDEKLFF. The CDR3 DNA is TGTGCCAGCAGTTACTCTCCGGGCTTTGATGAAAAACTGTTTTTT.